This entry is about one T cell receptor beta chain. Its specificity is unknown. The data are from a study of T cells in Graves' hyperthyroidism and ophthalmopathy. The V and J ends lost 6 bases and 6 bases, in that order; junction bases with no gene match: 9. This CDR3 contains 15 residues. The germline gives CDR1 MDHEN, CDR2 SYDVKM. What was amplified from RNA transcripts were TCR beta CDR3 regions. The HTBI primer set served for first-round RT-PCR of the TCR CDR3. TCRdb fed the multiplex PCR reads into MiXCR, producing one record per CDR3 protein. Of more than 350,000 distinct CDR3 sequences in the sample, roughly 15% were seen once. Whole-study results and caveats: Stable hyperthyroidism and ophthalmopathy were separated using 13 V-J signatures. A median roughly 6.6 months before onset, the model predicted ophthalmopathy.

Not enrolled were patients with uncontrolled infection, other autoimmune disease, pregnancy or lactation. The chain joins TRBV28 to TRBJ1-5; TRBD1 matches 9 bases. Sequenced sample: blood. The receptor's source is a woman aged 25 to 45 with Graves' ophthalmopathy. The CDR3 is CASSSTDRGGQPQHF. CDR3 bases: TGTGCCAGCAGCAGTACGGACAGGGGTGGTCAGCCCCAGCATTTT. The variable domain in full, with the rest retrieved from reference TRBV28 and TRBJ1-5, is DVKVTQSSRYLVKRTGEKVFLECVQDMDHENMFWYRQDPGLGLRLIYFSYDVKMKEKGDIPEGYSVSREKKERFSLILESASTNQTSMYLCASSSTDRGGQPQHFGDGTRLSIL.